This TCR beta chain was recovered during a study of response to subunit inactivated influenza vaccine. Points from the study as a whole: A suggestion made by the authors is that each seasonal influenza vaccination recruits few new T cells.

The germline V gene encodes CDR1 SGDLS and CDR2 YYNGEE. The CDR3 runs to 15 residues. V was clipped by 3 bases and J by 4 bases; unmatched bases: 6. This clonotype occurred a few times. Its antigen is unidentified. Each CDR3 protein is one row after TCRdb ran MiXCR on the RT-PCR reads. The table includes under 950,000 distinct CDR3 sequences, around 20% detected once. This receptor was taken from a man aged 45-65 years who received an inactivated influenza vaccine. The rearrangement links TRBV9 to TRBJ2-5; 10 nucleotides match TRBD1. The material was PBMCs from blood, obtained about 5 days after vaccination. The DNA for the CDR3 is TGTGCCAGCAGCGCCGGGACAGGGGATATAGAGACCCAGTACTTC. Its protein is CASSAGTGDIETQYF.